One and the same sample provided the 16 T cell receptor beta chains below, sequenced in a study of blood T cell repertoires in COVID-19. Clones were read by immunoSEQ multiplex PCR, and TCRdb kept only the in-frame ones, dropping some. The repertoire holds about 96,000 clones, with 70% to 85% as singletons. Sequencing was performed on peripheral blood. The receptors stem from a woman in her fifties or sixties with acute or convalescent COVID-19.

This chain uses TRBV4-2 with TRBJ1-2; D remains ambiguous. V was trimmed by 0 bases and J by 4 bases, leaving 6 bases between them. The CDR3 runs 13 residues. Germline loops: CDR1 LGHNA, CDR2 YNFKEQ. CDR3 bases: TGTGCCAGCAGCCAAGATACGGGCTATGGCTACACCTTC. It codes for CASSQDTGYGYTF.

The chain joins TRBV5-5 to TRBJ1-5; 9 positions agree with TRBD1. This CDR3 region has 16 residues. V gave up 4 bases and J gave up 6 bases; unmatched junction bases: 11. The germline CDR1 and CDR2 sequences are SGHKS and YYEKEE (reference sequence). This CDR3 is CASSLLTGGGGQPQHF. CDR3 nucleotide sequence: TGTGCCAGCAGCCTACTAACAGGGGGCGGGGGTCAGCCCCAGCATTTT.

V gene TRBV5-1 combines with J gene TRBJ1-2; D perhaps matches TRBD1 (6 bases). The length of the CDR3 is 15 residues. Looked up from germline, CDR1 is SGHRS and CDR2 is YFSETQ. The V and J ends lost 4 bases and 7 bases respectively, with 20 bases between them. The CDR3, as DNA: TGCGCCAGCAGCCAGGACAGACCTAGGGACGGTGGCTACACCTTC. Encoded protein: CASSQDRPRDGGYTF.

This clone was picked up a small number of times. The chain joins TRBV24-1 to TRBJ1-5; D uncertain. The CDR3 consists of 11 residues. V lost 8 bases and J 2 bases, leaving 3 bases between the germline ends. The germline V gene encodes CDR1 KGHDR and CDR2 SFDVKD. CDR3 nucleotides: TGTGCCACCAAGCGCAATCAGCCCCAGCATTTT. This translates into CATKRNQPQHF.

The chain recombines TRBV18 with TRBJ1-1; a weak D match, TRBD1 (5 bases). The CDR3 runs 13 residues. Trimming pared 4 bases from V and 0 bases from J, leaving 6 bases between. Germline V CDR1 and CDR2: KGHSH, LQKENI. The CDR3 coding sequence is TGTGCCAGCTCACTACAGGTGAACACTGAAGCTTTCTTT. It encodes CASSLQVNTEAFF.

The chain recombines TRBV28 with TRBJ1-2, with TRBD1 identical over 12 bases. This CDR3 comprises 13 residues. Trimming took 6 bases from V and 8 from J; bases not matched to a gene: 4. Per the germline V gene, CDR1 is MDHEN and CDR2 is SYDVKM. CDR3 sequence reads: CASRGDRGLGYTF. The CDR3 bases are TGTGCCAGCAGAGGGGACAGGGGGCTCGGCTACACCTTC.

The chain couples TRBV27 to TRBJ2-7, with TRBD1 matching 10 bases. The junction had 8 bases not matched to a gene; V was cut back by 5 bases and J by 4 bases. The CDR3 is 15 residues long. Germline V lookup: CDR1 MNHEY, CDR2 SMNVEV (reference sequence). CDR3 amino acids: CASSRGDRGAYEQYF. The CDR3 coding sequence is TGTGCCAGCAGTCGGGGGGACAGGGGTGCATACGAGCAGTACTTC.

The rearrangement links TRBV10-2 to TRBJ1-2; the D is unclear. Deletions cut 3 bases from V and 1 base from J, with 12 bases between. Germline CDR1 WSHSY, CDR2 SAAADI. This CDR3 comprises 15 residues. Written as DNA, the CDR3 is TGCGCCAGCAGTGATATGACGGGGAATAACTATGGCTACACCTTC. Translating it yields CASSDMTGNNYGYTF.

The gene calls are TRBV21-1 and TRBJ2-2; the table's TRBD1 call for D was not verified on the DNA. TRBV21-1 is noted as a pseudogene. This CDR3 contains 15 residues. CDR3 nucleotides: TGTGCCAGTGGGACAGGGGGCCGGAGGACCGGGGAGCTGTTTTTT. The encoded protein is CASGTGGRRTGELFF.

This clone appeared a single time. The chain couples TRBV10-3 to TRBJ1-1, with D perhaps TRBD1 (6 bases). CDR3 length: 16 residues. Germline V gives CDR1 ENHRY, CDR2 SYGVKD. The V and J ends lost 4 bases and 2 bases respectively, with 17 bases between them. The chain's CDR3 is CAISATQGRENTEAFF. The CDR3 nucleotides are TGTGCCATCAGTGCGACTCAGGGGCGAGAAAACACTGAAGCTTTCTTT.

V gene TRBV11-3 combines with J gene TRBJ1-1; D uncertain. Trimming removed 5 bases at V and 2 bases at J, with 15 bases between. Per germline, CDR1 SGHNT and CDR2 YENEEA. There are 15 residues in the CDR3. The CDR3 loop reads CASSPSVSVNTEAFF. The CDR3 region has the DNA TGTGCCAGCAGCCCATCGGTTTCTGTTAACACTGAAGCTTTCTTT.

The gene calls are TRBV19 and TRBJ1-3; weak D call: TRBD1 (5 bases). The ends were cut back, 4 bases at V and 0 bases at J, with 10 bases in the middle. This CDR3 comprises 15 residues. Per germline, CDR1 LNHDA and CDR2 SQIVND (reference sequence). This CDR3 is CASSKQASSGNTIYF. The CDR3 coding sequence is TGTGCCAGTAGTAAACAGGCCTCCTCTGGAAACACCATATATTTT.

Concerning this clone: Different DNA sequences within this sample yield the same CDR3. The chain uses TRBV12-3 or TRBV12-4 and TRBJ1-1; 8 bases agree with TRBD1. J gave up 4 bases and V 6 bases, and 4 bases lay outside the gene matches. This CDR3 region has 13 residues. CDR3 in DNA: TGTGCCAGCAGGCGGACAGGGAGCACTGAAGCTTTCTTT. It codes for CASRRTGSTEAFF.

This rearrangement joins TRBV9 to TRBJ1-1; 10 bases line up with TRBD1. The CDR3 totals 15 residues. The ends lost 3 bases at V and 1 base at J; junction bases unmatched: 3. Germline loops: CDR1 SGDLS, CDR2 YYNGEE. The CDR3 nucleotides are TGTGCCAGCAGCGGGACAGGGGGGACGAACACTGAAGCTTTCTTT. It codes for CASSGTGGTNTEAFF. Variable domain in full (rest from reference TRBV9 and TRBJ1-1): DSGVTQTPKHLITATGQRVTLRCSPRSGDLSVYWYQQSLDQGLQFLIQYYNGEERAKGNILERFSAQQFPDLHSELNLSSLELGDSALYFCASSGTGGTNTEAFFGQGTRLTVV.

The rearrangement uses TRBV5-4 and TRBJ1-4; D possibly corresponds to TRBD1 (5 bases). Germline V lookup: CDR1 SGHNT, CDR2 YYREEE (reference sequence). The V gene lost 3 bases and the J gene lost 7 bases, with 13 bases spanning the gap. This CDR3 has 14 residues. This chain's CDR3 is CASSSPGGGEKLFF. As DNA, the CDR3 is TGTGCCAGCAGCTCCCCCGGGGGGGGTGAAAAACTGTTTTTT.

To note about this clone: The germline gene is not matched at one end of the junction; a read error may be the cause. This chain connects TRBV6-2 or TRBV6-3 to TRBJ1-2, with 11 bases that match TRBD1. The CDR3 is 15 amino acids. Germline V lookup: CDR1 MNHEY, CDR2 SVGEGT. For the CDR3, the DNA is TGTGCCAGCAGTTACTCGATGAACCGGGACAGGGGGTATTACTTC. Protein product: CASSYSMNRDRGYYF.